The 7 T cell receptor beta chains below come from one sample, sequenced in a study of OX40 agonist ivuxolimab in advanced cancers. Profiling relied on immunoSEQ multiplex PCR, and the TCRdb table lists in-frame clones only, not all of them. The table records more than 70,000 clones, about 86% of them present only once. The sequencing here drew on CD4+ or CD8+ T cells sorted from blood, taken in a trial of the OX40 agonist ivuxolimab. These receptors were collected from an adult with an advanced solid tumor such as melanoma, head and neck, liver or kidney cancer.

This clone appeared a single time. The rearrangement uses TRBV20-1 and TRBJ1-2, with D uncertain. V shed 7 bases and J shed 4 bases, with 10 bases lying between them. The CDR3 length is 11 residues. CDR1 DFQATT and CDR2 SNEGSKA come from the germline V gene (reference sequence). CDR3 in amino acids: CSGKGGYGYTF. In DNA, the CDR3 is TGCAGTGGTAAGGGAGGCTATGGCTACACCTTC.

The chain carries TRBV4-2 and TRBJ1-1, with D maybe TRBD1 (5 bases). This CDR3 has 15 amino acids. V shed 1 base and J shed 1 base, with 10 bases lying between them. Germline V gene sequence: CDR1 LGHNA, CDR2 YNFKEQ. This chain's CDR3 is CASSQGAGGNTEAFF. For the CDR3, the DNA is TGTGCCAGCAGCCAAGGGGCGGGGGGGAACACTGAAGCTTTCTTT.

The chain combines TRBV7-9 with TRBJ1-1; a possible D gene is TRBD1 (5 bases). In germline, CDR1 is SEHNR, CDR2 FQNEAQ (reference sequence). This CDR3 has 14 amino acids. V lost 5 bases and J lost 0, with 10 bases in between. The CDR3 sequence: CASSAPGMNTEAFF. Written as DNA, the CDR3 is TGTGCCAGCAGCGCTCCAGGGATGAACACTGAAGCTTTCTTT.

This clone was seen just once. CDR3 nucleotides: TGTGCCAGCAGCCGGGGGGGGCGTCGCGGCTACACCTTC. It is translated as CASSRGGRRGYTF. V gene TRBV7-2 combines with J gene TRBJ1-2, with D perhaps matching TRBD1 (6 bases). From germline, CDR1 is SGHTA and CDR2 FQGNSA. The CDR3 length is 13 residues. Trimming removed 5 bases from V and 8 bases from J, with 15 bases in between.

The rearrangement joins TRBV9 to TRBJ2-5; D unclear. Trimming took 3 bases from V and 5 from J, leaving 11 bases between them. This CDR3 region has 13 residues. The germline CDR1 and CDR2 sequences are SGDLS and YYNGEE. In DNA form, the CDR3 reads TGTGCCAGCAGCGCCCGGAACGGGGAGACCCAGTACTTC. Encoded protein: CASSARNGETQYF.

This sequence joins TRBV7-3 and TRBJ2-1; D gene ambiguous. Looked up from germline, CDR1 is SGHTA and CDR2 is FQGTGA. There are 12 residues in the CDR3. Trimming pared 5 bases from V and 7 bases from J, leaving 9 bases between. In nucleotides, the CDR3 is TGTGCCAGCAGCCCCGACACAAATGAGCAGTTCTTC. Amino acids: CASSPDTNEQFF.

The V call is TRBV18, the J call TRBJ1-2; TRBD1 might be the D (5 bases). The CDR3 contains 13 residues. CDR1 is KGHSH and CDR2 is LQKENI in the germline V gene. The germline V and J ends were trimmed by 2 bases and 6 bases, with 10 bases remaining between them. This CDR3 reads CASSPGQGDGYTF. In DNA form, the CDR3 reads TGTGCCAGCTCACCAGGGCAGGGTGATGGCTACACCTTC.